A selection of T cell receptor beta chains follows, all from one sample in a study of CD8 T cells in ankylosing spondylitis. TCRdb passed the 5' RACE reads through MiXCR, listing each CDR3 protein once. Among approximately 24,000 distinct CDR3 sequences, just over 2.5% were seen once, and the ten largest hold 7.7%. The material sequenced was blood, either unsorted or a sorted T cell fraction (not recorded which). The receptors derive from a female donor with ankylosing spondylitis or in good health (not recorded which). CDR3s include the opening cysteine and the closing phenylalanine or tryptophan. The order of the fields is CDR3 DNA, CDR3 protein, clone size, V gene, D gene, J gene. A D gene is named only where the DNA matches it firmly. Some rows mark clone size as missing; the rest say once, few, many or name a class of expanded clone.

TGTGCCAGCACCTATGTTAAAGACAGAAACACCGGGGAGCTGTTTTTT	CASTYVKDRNTGELFF	-	TRBV9	-	TRBJ2-2
TGTGCCAGCAGCGCGGCGGGGGGGGCCTACGAGCAGTACTTC	CASSAAGGAYEQYF	-	TRBV9	TRBD2	TRBJ2-7
TGTGCCAGCAGCGTGGGGACTAGCCAAGAGACCCAGTACTTC	CASSVGTSQETQYF	many	TRBV9	TRBD2	TRBJ2-5
TGTGCCAGCAGCTTGGATGCCCACTCTGGAAACACCATATATTTT	CASSLDAHSGNTIYF	many	TRBV9	-	TRBJ1-3
TGTGCCAGCAGCGTAGAAGTGCACACAGATACGCAGTATTTT	CASSVEVHTDTQYF	many	TRBV9	-	TRBJ2-3
TGTGCCAGCAGCTTAAAAAGCGGGGGGCCGGGCGAGCAGTACTTC	CASSLKSGGPGEQYF	many	TRBV9	TRBD2	TRBJ2-7
TGTGCCAGCAGCGTAGCCGGGCGAGAGTCGAGCGAGCAGTACTTC	CASSVAGRESSEQYF	many	TRBV9	-	TRBJ2-7
TGTGCCAGCAGCGGACAGGGGGCGACCACCGGGGAGCTGTTTTTT	CASSGQGATTGELFF	many	TRBV9	TRBD1	TRBJ2-2
TGTGCCAGCAGCGTAGGAGAGGGACGGACCTACGAGCAGTACTTC	CASSVGEGRTYEQYF	many	TRBV9	-	TRBJ2-7
TGTGCCAGCAGTAATCCAGGGGACCCCTACGAGCAGTACTTC	CASSNPGDPYEQYF	many	TRBV9	-	TRBJ2-7
TGTGCCAGCAGCACCCGGGCCCCGGGAGATACGCAGTATTTT	CASSTRAPGDTQYF	many	TRBV9	-	TRBJ2-3
TGTGCCAGCAGCGTAGAGGGCAGTACCTACGAGCAGTACTTC	CASSVEGSTYEQYF	many	TRBV9	-	TRBJ2-7
TGTGCCAGCAGCGTAGAGGGTACCTACGAGCAGTACTTC	CASSVEGTYEQYF	many	TRBV9	-	TRBJ2-7
TGTGCCAGCAGCGTAGGGACTTACGGGGAGCAGTACTTC	CASSVGTYGEQYF	many	TRBV9	-	TRBJ2-7
TGTGCCAGCAGTCCGGCCTCCTACGAGCAGTACTTC	CASSPASYEQYF	medium-sized	TRBV6-6	-	TRBJ2-7
TGTGCCAGCAGCGCTGGGACTAGCGAGCTTTACGAGCAGTACTTC	CASSAGTSELYEQYF	medium-sized	TRBV9	TRBD2	TRBJ2-7
TGTGCCAGCGGAGCGGGGTCGCAAGAGACCCAGTACTTC	CASGAGSQETQYF	many	TRBV9	TRBD2	TRBJ2-5
TGTGCCAGCAGCGTGAGCGGACTGGCGTCAGGCGGGCAGTTCTTC	CASSVSGLASGGQFF	many	TRBV9	-	TRBJ2-1
TGTGCCAGCAGCGCCGCGGCAGGGATAGGGGGAGATACGCAGTATTTT	CASSAAAGIGGDTQYF	many	TRBV9	-	TRBJ2-3
TGTGCCAGCAGCCCGGGACTAGCGGTATACAATGAGCAGTTCTTC	CASSPGLAVYNEQFF	few	TRBV9	TRBD2	TRBJ2-1
TGTGCCAGCAGCGTTTCGCCCAGGTTCGGGGATGAAAAACTGTTTTTT	CASSVSPRFGDEKLFF	many	TRBV9	-	TRBJ1-4
TGTGCCAGCAGCGCCCCCGGGACTAGCGGGAGCGATGAGCAGTTCTTC	CASSAPGTSGSDEQFF	many	TRBV9	TRBD2	TRBJ2-1
TGTGCCAGCAGCGTATCCGCGGCCATGGTGGAGCTGTTTTTT	CASSVSAAMVELFF	many	TRBV9	-	TRBJ2-2
TGTGCCAGCAGCGTAGCGGCTAGCGGGGTGGTGGAGACCCAGTACTTC	CASSVAASGVVETQYF	many	TRBV9	TRBD2	TRBJ2-5
TGTGCCAGCAGCGGGGACAGGGGGTTCGAGCAGTACTTC	CASSGDRGFEQYF	many	TRBV9	TRBD1	TRBJ2-7
TGTGCCAGCGGGGGACAGGGTGTTGGGCGAACGACTGAAGCTTTCTTT	CASGGQGVGRTTEAFF	many	TRBV9	TRBD1	TRBJ1-1
TGTGCCAGCAGCTCTCACGGGGGTATCAGCACAGATACGCAGTATTTT	CASSSHGGISTDTQYF	many	TRBV9	-	TRBJ2-3
TGTGCCAGCAGCGTAGTTGGGGGCAGCTTGGAGCTGTTTTTT	CASSVVGGSLELFF	many	TRBV9	-	TRBJ2-2
TGTGCCAGCAGCGGGGGAGCGGGATCATACAATGAGCAGTTCTTC	CASSGGAGSYNEQFF	many	TRBV9	TRBD2	TRBJ2-1
TGTGCCAGCAGCGTAGACCCAACAGTTAACTATGGCTACACCTTC	CASSVDPTVNYGYTF	many	TRBV9	-	TRBJ1-2
TGTGCCAGCAGCAAAAGACAGGGCACCGGGGAGCTGTTTTTT	CASSKRQGTGELFF	many	TRBV9	TRBD1	TRBJ2-2
TGTGCCAGCAGCCCGCTTTATCCAGGGGGGAACACTGAAGCTTTCTTT	CASSPLYPGGNTEAFF	many	TRBV9	TRBD1	TRBJ1-1
TGTGCCAGCAGCCTCGGCAGCCACTCCTATAATTCACCCCTCCACTTT	CASSLGSHSYNSPLHF	medium-sized	TRBV9	-	TRBJ1-6
TGTGCCAGCAGCGTAGAGGTAAAAGATACGCAGTATTTT	CASSVEVKDTQYF	many	TRBV9	-	TRBJ2-3
TGTGCCAGCAGCGTAGGTTCAGGGACTAGCGGGACGGAGGTCACAGATACGCAGTATTTT	CASSVGSGTSGTEVTDTQYF	many	TRBV9	TRBD2	TRBJ2-3
TGTGCCAGCAGGAATGACGCAAGAACAGGGGGCGCGGGCACAGATACGCAGTATTTT	CASRNDARTGGAGTDTQYF	many	TRBV9	TRBD1	TRBJ2-3
TGTGCCAGCAGTAAGAGGGGGACTAGCGGGGACAATGAGCAGTTCTTC	CASSKRGTSGDNEQFF	many	TRBV9	TRBD2	TRBJ2-1
TGTGCCAGCAGCCCCTGGACAGGGGGTGGCCAAGAGACCCAGTACTTC	CASSPWTGGGQETQYF	many	TRBV9	TRBD1	TRBJ2-5
TGTGCCAGCAGCGTAGCTCAGGCAGTGGGTAATTCACCCCTCCACTTT	CASSVAQAVGNSPLHF	many	TRBV9	-	TRBJ1-6
TGTGCCAGCAGCTACGTTCCTAGCGCAAGCGATGAGCAGTTCTTC	CASSYVPSASDEQFF	many	TRBV9	-	TRBJ2-1
TGTGCCAGCAGCGTCTCCGGAACTAGCGGGGTCAATGAGCAGTTCTTC	CASSVSGTSGVNEQFF	many	TRBV9	TRBD2	TRBJ2-1
TGTGCCAGCAGCCTCCCCGGGCGCGAGCGGGGGGGATGGGTGTCCAATGAGCAGTTCTTC	CASSLPGRERGGWVSNEQFF	many	TRBV21-1	-	TRBJ2-1
TGTGCCAGCAGCGTAGGATTTGGGGGACCTAACACTGAAGCTTTCTTT	CASSVGFGGPNTEAFF	many	TRBV9	-	TRBJ1-1
TGTGCCAGCAGCGTAGGGGGACAGATATACAATGAGCAGTTCTTC	CASSVGGQIYNEQFF	many	TRBV9	TRBD1	TRBJ2-1
TGTGCCAGCAGCGTGGGGACAGGGGGCTCCTACGAGCAGTACTTC	CASSVGTGGSYEQYF	many	TRBV9	TRBD1	TRBJ2-7
TGTGCCAGCAGCCCAGTTGAAACGACTAGGCAGTTCTTC	CASSPVETTRQFF	many	TRBV9	-	TRBJ2-1
TGTGCCAGCAGCACCACTTCCGGGACGACGAACTATGGCTACACCTTC	CASSTTSGTTNYGYTF	many	TRBV9	-	TRBJ1-2
TGTGCCAGCAGCTCATACAGGAGCACAGATACGCAGTATTTT	CASSSYRSTDTQYF	many	TRBV9	-	TRBJ2-3
TGTGCCAGCAGCGTAGCTGCTAGCGGGAGGGCAGGTGAGCAGTTCTTC	CASSVAASGRAGEQFF	many	TRBV9	TRBD2	TRBJ2-1
TGTGCCAGCAGCGTCCAGGGGAGCACAGATACGCAGTATTTT	CASSVQGSTDTQYF	many	TRBV9	-	TRBJ2-3
TGTGCCAGCAGCTTATCGGGGGGCTACGGAACAGATACGCAGTATTTT	CASSLSGGYGTDTQYF	many	TRBV9	-	TRBJ2-3
TGTGCCAGCAGCCAAACCCGACTAGCGGGGGGGTATGAGCAGTTCTTC	CASSQTRLAGGYEQFF	many	TRBV9	TRBD2	TRBJ2-1
TGTGCCAGCAGCCCGCCCGGGACAGGGAGGACTGAAGCTTTCTTT	CASSPPGTGRTEAFF	many	TRBV9	TRBD1	TRBJ1-1
TGTGCCATCAGCGCGCCGGGGAGCGGCAATGAGCAGGTCTTC	CAISAPGSGNEQVF	-	TRBV9	-	TRBJ2-1
TGTGCCAGCAGCCAGGCGACTGGGACCTACTATGGCTACACCTTC	CASSQATGTYYGYTF	many	TRBV9	-	TRBJ1-2